The text below deals with one TCR beta chain. The CDR3 has 14 amino acids. Germline V CDR1 and CDR2: LNHDA, SQIVND (reference sequence). With 8 bases removed from V and 0 bases from J, the gap between germline ends came to 11 bases. Sequencing used immunoSEQ multiplex PCR; TCRdb keeps in-frame clones, though not all of them. The repertoire has approximately 150,000 clones, roughly 77% of them found once; the top ten carry 3.5% to 4.5%. This record belongs to a study of blood T cell repertoires in COVID-19. Study context: Sites in the United States, Italy and Spain provided acute and convalescent COVID-19 samples.

Sequenced sample: peripheral blood. The chain couples TRBV19 to TRBJ1-5; unclear D gene. The receptor comes from a man in his fifties or sixties with acute or convalescent COVID-19. The CDR3 nucleotides read TGTGCCAGTCGCACAGTTAATAGCAATCAGCCCCAGCATTTT. Amino acids: CASRTVNSNQPQHF. The full variable domain, its missing parts supplied by reference TRBV19 and TRBJ1-5, is DGGITQSPKYLFRKEGQNVTLSCEQNLNHDAMYWYRQDPGQGLRLIYYSQIVNDFQKGDIAEGYSVSREKKESFPLTVTSAQKNPTAFYLCASRTVNSNQPQHFGDGTRLSIL.